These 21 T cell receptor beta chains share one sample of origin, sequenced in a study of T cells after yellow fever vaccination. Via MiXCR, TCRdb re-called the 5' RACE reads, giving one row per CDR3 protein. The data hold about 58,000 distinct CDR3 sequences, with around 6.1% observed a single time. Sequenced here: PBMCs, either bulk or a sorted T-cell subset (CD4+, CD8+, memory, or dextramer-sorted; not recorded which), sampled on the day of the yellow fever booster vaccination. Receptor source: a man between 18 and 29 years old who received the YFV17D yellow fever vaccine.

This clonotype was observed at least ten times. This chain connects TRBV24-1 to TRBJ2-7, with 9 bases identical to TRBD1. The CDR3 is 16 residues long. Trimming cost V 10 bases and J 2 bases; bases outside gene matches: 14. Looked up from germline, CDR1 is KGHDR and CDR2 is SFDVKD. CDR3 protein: CATRGPGTGFTYEQYV. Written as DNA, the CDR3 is TGTGCCACGAGAGGCCCCGGGACAGGGTTTACCTACGAGCAGTACGTC.

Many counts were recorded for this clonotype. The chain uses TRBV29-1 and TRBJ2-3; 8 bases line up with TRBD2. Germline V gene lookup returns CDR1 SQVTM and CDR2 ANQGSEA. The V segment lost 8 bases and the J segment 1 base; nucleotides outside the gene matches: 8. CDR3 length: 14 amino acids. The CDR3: CSSEAGEGTDTQYF. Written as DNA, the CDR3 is TGCAGCTCTGAAGCGGGGGAGGGCACAGATACGCAGTATTTT.

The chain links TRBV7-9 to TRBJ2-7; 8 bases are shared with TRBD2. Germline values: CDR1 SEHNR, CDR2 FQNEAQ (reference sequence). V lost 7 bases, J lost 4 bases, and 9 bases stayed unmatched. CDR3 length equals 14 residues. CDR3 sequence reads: CASTPGGRLYEQYF. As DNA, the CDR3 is TGTGCCAGCACCCCGGGGGGGCGTTTATACGAGCAGTACTTC.

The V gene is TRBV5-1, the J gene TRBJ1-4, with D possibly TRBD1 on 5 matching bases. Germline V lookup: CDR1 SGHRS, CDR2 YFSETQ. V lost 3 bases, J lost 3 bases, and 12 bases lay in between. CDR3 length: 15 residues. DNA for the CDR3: TGCGCCAGCAGCTCGGGGCAAGGATCTAATGAAAAACTGTTTTTT. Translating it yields CASSSGQGSNEKLFF.

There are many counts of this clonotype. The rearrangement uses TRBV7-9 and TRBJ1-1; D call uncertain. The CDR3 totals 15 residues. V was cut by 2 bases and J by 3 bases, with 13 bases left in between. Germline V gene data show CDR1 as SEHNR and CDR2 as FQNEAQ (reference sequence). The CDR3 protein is CASSLKIAGYTEAFF. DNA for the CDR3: TGTGCCAGCAGCTTAAAAATTGCCGGATACACTGAAGCTTTCTTT.

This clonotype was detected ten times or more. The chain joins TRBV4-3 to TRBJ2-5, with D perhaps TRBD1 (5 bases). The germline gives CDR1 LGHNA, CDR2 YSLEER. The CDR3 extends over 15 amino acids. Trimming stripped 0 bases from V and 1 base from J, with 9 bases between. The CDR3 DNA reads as TGCGCCAGCAGCCAAGATTGGGGCGGCCAAGAGACCCAGTACTTC. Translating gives CASSQDWGGQETQYF.

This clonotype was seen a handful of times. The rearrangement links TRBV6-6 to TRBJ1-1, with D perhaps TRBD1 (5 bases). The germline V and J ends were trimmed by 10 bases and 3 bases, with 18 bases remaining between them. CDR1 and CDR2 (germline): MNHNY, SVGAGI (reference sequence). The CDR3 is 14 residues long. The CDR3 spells CAIRGYGGDTEAFF. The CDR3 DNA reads TGTGCCATCCGGGGGTACGGGGGAGACACTGAAGCTTTCTTT.

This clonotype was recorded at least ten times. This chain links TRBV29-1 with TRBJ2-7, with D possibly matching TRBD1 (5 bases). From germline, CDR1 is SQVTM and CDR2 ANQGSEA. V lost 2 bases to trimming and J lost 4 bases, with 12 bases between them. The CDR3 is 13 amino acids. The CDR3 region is CSVEQGRRYEQYF. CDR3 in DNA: TGCAGCGTTGAACAGGGTAGACGGTACGAGCAGTACTTC.

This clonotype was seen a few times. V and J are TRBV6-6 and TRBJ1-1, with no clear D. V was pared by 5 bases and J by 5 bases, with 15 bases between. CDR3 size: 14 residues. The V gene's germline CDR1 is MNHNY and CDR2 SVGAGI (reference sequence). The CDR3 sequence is CASSPRRDGTEAFF. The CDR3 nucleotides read TGTGCCAGCAGTCCCCGAAGGGATGGAACTGAAGCTTTCTTT.

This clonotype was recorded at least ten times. The CDR3 DNA reads TGTGCCAGCAGCCGCGGGCTAGGGGGCTACACCTTC. This translates into CASSRGLGGYTF. The chain uses TRBV12-3 or TRBV12-4 and TRBJ1-2; D is unresolved. Trimming removed 6 bases at V and 8 bases at J, with 13 bases between. The CDR3 runs to 12 residues.

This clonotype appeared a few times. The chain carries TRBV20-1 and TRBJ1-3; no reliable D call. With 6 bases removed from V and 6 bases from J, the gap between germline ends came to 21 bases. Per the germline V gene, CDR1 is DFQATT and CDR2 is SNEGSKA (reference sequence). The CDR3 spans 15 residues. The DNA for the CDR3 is TGCAGTGCCCTGGGTGTGAACCGATCGACAAACACCATATATTTT. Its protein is CSALGVNRSTNTIYF.

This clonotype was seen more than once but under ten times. CDR3 in amino acids: CASITPGQSGELFF. CDR3 DNA sequence: TGTGCCAGCATTACACCGGGACAGTCCGGGGAGCTGTTTTTT. V and J are TRBV6-4 and TRBJ2-2; the match to TRBD1 covers 7 bases. V shed 7 bases, J shed 6 bases, and the junction held 8 bases outside the gene matches. This CDR3 is 14 amino acids long. The germline V gene encodes CDR1 MRHNA and CDR2 SNTAGT.

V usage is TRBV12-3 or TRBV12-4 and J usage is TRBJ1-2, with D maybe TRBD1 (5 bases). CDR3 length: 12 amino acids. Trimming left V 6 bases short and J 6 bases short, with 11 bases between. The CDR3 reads CASRSGPNGYTF. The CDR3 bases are TGTGCCAGCAGATCGGGACCGAATGGCTACACCTTC.

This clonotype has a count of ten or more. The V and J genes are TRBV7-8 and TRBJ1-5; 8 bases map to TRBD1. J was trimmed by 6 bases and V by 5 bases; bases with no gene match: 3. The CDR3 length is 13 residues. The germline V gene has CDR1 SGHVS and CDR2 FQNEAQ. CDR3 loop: CASSEQGGQPQHF. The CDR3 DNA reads TGTGCCAGCAGCGAACAGGGGGGTCAGCCCCAGCATTTT.

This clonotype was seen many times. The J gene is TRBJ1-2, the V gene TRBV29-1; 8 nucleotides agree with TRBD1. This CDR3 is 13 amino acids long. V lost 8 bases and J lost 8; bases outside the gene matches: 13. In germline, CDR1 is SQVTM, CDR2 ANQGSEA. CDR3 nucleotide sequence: TGCAGCCACTGGGCGACAGGGGCGGAAGGCTACACCTTC. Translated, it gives CSHWATGAEGYTF.

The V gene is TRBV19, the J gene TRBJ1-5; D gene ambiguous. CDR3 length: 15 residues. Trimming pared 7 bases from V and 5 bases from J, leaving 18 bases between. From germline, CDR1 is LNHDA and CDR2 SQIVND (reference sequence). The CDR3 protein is CASTWSVGKYQPQHF. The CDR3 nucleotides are TGTGCCAGTACCTGGTCGGTAGGGAAGTATCAGCCCCAGCATTTT.

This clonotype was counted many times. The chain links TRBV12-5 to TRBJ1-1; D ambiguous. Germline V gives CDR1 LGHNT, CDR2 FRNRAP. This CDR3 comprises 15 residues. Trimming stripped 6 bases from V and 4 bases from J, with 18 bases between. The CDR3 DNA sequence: TGTGCTAGTGGCCATGGTCCCCGTGAGACCACTGAAGCTTTCTTT. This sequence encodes CASGHGPRETTEAFF. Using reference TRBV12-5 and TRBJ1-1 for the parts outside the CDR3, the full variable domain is DARVTQTPRHKVTEMGQEVTMRCQPILGHNTVFWYRQTMMQGLELLAYFRNRAPLDDSGMPKDRFSAEMPDATLATLKIQPSEPRDSAVYFCASGHGPRETTEAFFGQGTRLTVV.

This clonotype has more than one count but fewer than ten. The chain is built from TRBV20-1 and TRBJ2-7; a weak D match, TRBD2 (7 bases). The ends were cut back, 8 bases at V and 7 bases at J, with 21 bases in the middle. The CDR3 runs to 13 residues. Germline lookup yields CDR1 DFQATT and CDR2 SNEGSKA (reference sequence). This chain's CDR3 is CSTMRGQLGEQYF. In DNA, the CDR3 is TGCAGTACCATGCGGGGGCAGCTGGGGGAGCAGTACTTC.

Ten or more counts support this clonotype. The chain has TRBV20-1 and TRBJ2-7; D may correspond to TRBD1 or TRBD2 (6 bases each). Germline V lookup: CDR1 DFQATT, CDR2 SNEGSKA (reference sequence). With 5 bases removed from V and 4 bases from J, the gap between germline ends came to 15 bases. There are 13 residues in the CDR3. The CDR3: CSAGGPGRYEQYF. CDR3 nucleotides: TGCAGTGCTGGGGGGCCGGGGAGGTACGAGCAGTACTTC.

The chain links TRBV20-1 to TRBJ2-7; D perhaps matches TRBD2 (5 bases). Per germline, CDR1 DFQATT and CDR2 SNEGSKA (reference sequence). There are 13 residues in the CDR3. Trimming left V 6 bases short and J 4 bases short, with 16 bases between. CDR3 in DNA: TGCAGTGCCCTATTTCTAGCTCGTTACGAGCAGTACTTC. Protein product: CSALFLARYEQYF.

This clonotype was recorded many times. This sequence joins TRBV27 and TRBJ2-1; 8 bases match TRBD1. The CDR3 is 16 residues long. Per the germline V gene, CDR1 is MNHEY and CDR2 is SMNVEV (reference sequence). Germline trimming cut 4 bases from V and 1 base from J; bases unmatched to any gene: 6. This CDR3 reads CASSSPDRGSYNEQFF. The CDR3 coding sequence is TGTGCCAGCAGTTCCCCCGACAGGGGATCCTACAATGAGCAGTTCTTC.